This T cell receptor (beta chain) was identified in a study of human T cells and chemical hapten exposure. The CDR3 is 16 residues long. Trimming removed 1 base from V and 5 bases from J; junction bases left unmatched: 9. TCRdb redid the calling of the RACE reads with MiXCR, one entry per CDR3 protein. This table holds about 120,000 distinct CDR3 sequences, roughly 14% found once. Time point given: pre-sensitization, week 0. Treatment specified: therapeutic diphenylcyclopropenone sensitization with weekly scalp DPC. This clonotype was seen ten or more times. Sample: whole blood, taken in connection with sensitization to the hapten diphenylcyclopropenone (DPC). The rearrangement uses TRBV12-3 or TRBV12-4 and TRBJ1-1, with 8 bases matching TRBD1. The sequence was obtained from a woman aged 18-30 years with alopecia areata. Some clones in this sample may be carry-over from other donors' samples. The CDR3 bases are TGTGCCAGCAGTTTAGAGGACAGGGATCGAGGGACTGAAGCTTTCTTT. This encodes CASSLEDRDRGTEAFF.